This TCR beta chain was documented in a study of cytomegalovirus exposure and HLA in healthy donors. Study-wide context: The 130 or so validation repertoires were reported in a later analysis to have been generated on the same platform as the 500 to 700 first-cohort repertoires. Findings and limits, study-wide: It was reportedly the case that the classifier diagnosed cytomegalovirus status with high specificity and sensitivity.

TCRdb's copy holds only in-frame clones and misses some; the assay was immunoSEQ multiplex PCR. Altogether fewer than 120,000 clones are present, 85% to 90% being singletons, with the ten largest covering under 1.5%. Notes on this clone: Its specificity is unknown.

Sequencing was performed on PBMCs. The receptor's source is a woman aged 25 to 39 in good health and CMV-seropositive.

In DNA, the CDR3 is TGTGCCAGCAGCCCCGACCCCGGAGATGAGCAGTTCTTC. It is translated as CASSPDPGDEQFF. This chain uses TRBV5-4 with TRBJ2-1; D is ambiguous. This CDR3 has 13 amino acids. The germline V and J ends were trimmed by 4 bases and 8 bases, with 13 bases remaining between them. The V gene's germline CDR1 is SGHNT and CDR2 YYREEE (reference sequence).